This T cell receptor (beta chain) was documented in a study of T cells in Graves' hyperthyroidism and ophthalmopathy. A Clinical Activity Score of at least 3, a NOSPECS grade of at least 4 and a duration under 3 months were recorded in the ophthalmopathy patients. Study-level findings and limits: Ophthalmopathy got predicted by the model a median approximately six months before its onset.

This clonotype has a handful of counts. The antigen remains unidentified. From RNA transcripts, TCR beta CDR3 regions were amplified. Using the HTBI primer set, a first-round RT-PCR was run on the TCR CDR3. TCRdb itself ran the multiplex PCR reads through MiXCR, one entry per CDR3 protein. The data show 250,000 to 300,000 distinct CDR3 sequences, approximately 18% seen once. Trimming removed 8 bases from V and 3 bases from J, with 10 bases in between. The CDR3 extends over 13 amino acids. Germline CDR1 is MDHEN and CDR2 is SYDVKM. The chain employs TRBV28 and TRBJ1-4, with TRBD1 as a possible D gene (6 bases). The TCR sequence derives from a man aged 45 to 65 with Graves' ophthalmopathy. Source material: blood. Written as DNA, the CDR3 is TGTGCCAGCGAGGGGGGGTCTAATGAAAAACTGTTTTTT. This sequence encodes CASEGGSNEKLFF.